This TCR beta chain was found in a study of tissue T cells after allogeneic stem cell transplantation. Study-level findings and limits: Limitations included a small, clinically heterogeneous cohort and limited sampling depth. Across patients, clones rarely overlapped, yet motif clusters were shared tissue-specifically. Tissue-detected TCR repertoire was only partly captured by blood and spleen T cells.

Stated time point: mouse harvest day 14 after allogeneic transplant. The graft held 10^6 splenic CD5+ T cells and 10^7 T-cell-depleted bone marrow cells. Concerning this clone itself: The antigen is undetermined. Mouse names are used for the genes.

TCRdb's copy holds only in-frame clones and misses some; the assay was immunoSEQ multiplex PCR. Of thousands of clones listed, 37% are singletons. The receptor was derived from a female BALB/c mouse given C57BL/6 T cells with graft-versus-host disease after an allogeneic hematopoietic cell transplant. The specimen sequenced was skin.

Incomplete CDR3 DNA: TGTGCCAGCAGTCCCCGTCCGGGGACAAACACAGAAGTCTTC. Amino acids: CASSPRPGTNTEVF. The CDR3 in its entirety is CASSPRPGTNTEVFF. The J gene is TRBJ1-1, the V gene TRBV26; D remains ambiguous. The sequence runs out 1 residue before the end of the CDR3; the remainder is reconstructed from the germline J gene. This CDR3 is 15 amino acids long. Per germline, CDR1 KGHPV and CDR2 FQNQEV (reference sequence). The ends were cut back, 4 bases at V and 0 bases at J, with 12 bases in the middle.